Following are 8 T cell receptor beta chains from one sample sequenced in a study of blood T cell repertoires in COVID-19. Method: immunoSEQ multiplex PCR; TCRdb's copy keeps in-frame clones and lacks some. This sample has 150,000 to 200,000 clones, with about 86% found just once. Sequences were obtained from peripheral blood. The origin of the receptors is a woman in her sixties or seventies with COVID-19, enrolled during active disease.

The chain uses TRBV6-6 and TRBJ2-7; 8 bases align to TRBD1. The CDR3 spans 15 residues. Germline lookup yields CDR1 MNHNY and CDR2 SVGAGI (reference sequence). V lost 6 bases to trimming and J lost 1 base; unmatched junction nucleotides: 8. The CDR3 sequence is CASRPGQGLSYEQYF. CDR3 in DNA: TGTGCCAGCAGGCCAGGACAGGGCCTATCCTACGAGCAGTACTTC.

The V gene is TRBV6-2 or TRBV6-3, the J gene TRBJ2-5; D might be TRBD1 (6 bases). Germline-derived CDR1 and CDR2 are MNHEY and SVGEGT. The V gene lost 4 bases and the J gene lost 2 bases, with 17 bases spanning the gap. This CDR3 is 16 amino acids long. The CDR3: CASSSLTGTKQETQYF. For the CDR3, the DNA is TGTGCCAGCAGTTCCCTGACCGGGACAAAACAAGAGACCCAGTACTTC.

V and J are TRBV3-1 (or the pseudogene TRBV3-2) and TRBJ1-2; D might be TRBD1 (5 bases). Trimming removed 2 bases at V and 8 bases at J, with 12 bases between. This CDR3 comprises 13 residues. Germline CDR1 reads LGHDT; CDR2 reads YNNKEL (reference sequence). DNA of the CDR3: TGTGCCAGCAGCCAAACCAGGGTTCAAGGCTACACCTTC. Protein product: CASSQTRVQGYTF.

This chain joins TRBV27 and TRBJ2-1, with TRBD2 identical over 15 bases. CDR1 MNHEY and CDR2 SMNVEV come from the germline V gene (reference sequence). V lost 3 bases, J lost 2 bases, and 8 bases stayed unmatched. The CDR3 sequence is 19 residues long. The DNA of the CDR3 is TGTGCCAGCAGTTTGCTCCCCGGGACTAGCGGGAGGACCTACAATGAGCAGTTCTTC. This translates into CASSLLPGTSGRTYNEQFF.

The chain uses TRBV21-1 and TRBJ1-3; TRBD1, the table's D call, was not compared with the DNA. TRBV21-1 is a documented pseudogene. The CDR3 loop spans 16 amino acids. CDR3 in DNA: TGTGCCAGCATCCGAGGCGACGAGGGGGCGGGAAACACCATATATTTT. This codes for CASIRGDEGAGNTIYF.

V is TRBV19 and J is TRBJ1-5; D is undetermined. This CDR3 is built from 15 residues. Germline CDR1 and CDR2: LNHDA and SQIVND (reference sequence). V dropped 2 bases and J dropped 3 bases, with 11 bases sitting between them. The CDR3 loop is CASSISSGYNQPQHF. The CDR3 DNA reads TGTGCCAGTAGTATAAGTTCCGGGTACAATCAGCCCCAGCATTTT.

This chain connects TRBV3-1 (or the pseudogene TRBV3-2) to TRBJ1-1, with TRBD1 identical over 10 bases. The CDR3 has 17 amino acids. V lost 0 bases to trimming and J lost 5 bases; unmatched junction nucleotides: 9. Germline-derived CDR1 and CDR2 are LGHDT and YNNKEL (reference sequence). The CDR3 DNA follows: TGTGCCAGCAGCCAAGAGGGGACAGGGGCGTGGGGGACTGAAGCTTTCTTT. Its translation: CASSQEGTGAWGTEAFF.

V gene TRBV5-5 combines with J gene TRBJ2-2; D may be TRBD2 (5 bases). Germline V lookup: CDR1 SGHKS, CDR2 YYEKEE (reference sequence). V lost 0 bases to trimming and J lost 0 bases, with 12 bases between them. The length of the CDR3 is 17 residues. The CDR3 reads CASSLAPLAANTGELFF. CDR3 DNA: TGTGCCAGCAGCTTGGCCCCGCTAGCAGCGAACACCGGGGAGCTGTTTTTT.